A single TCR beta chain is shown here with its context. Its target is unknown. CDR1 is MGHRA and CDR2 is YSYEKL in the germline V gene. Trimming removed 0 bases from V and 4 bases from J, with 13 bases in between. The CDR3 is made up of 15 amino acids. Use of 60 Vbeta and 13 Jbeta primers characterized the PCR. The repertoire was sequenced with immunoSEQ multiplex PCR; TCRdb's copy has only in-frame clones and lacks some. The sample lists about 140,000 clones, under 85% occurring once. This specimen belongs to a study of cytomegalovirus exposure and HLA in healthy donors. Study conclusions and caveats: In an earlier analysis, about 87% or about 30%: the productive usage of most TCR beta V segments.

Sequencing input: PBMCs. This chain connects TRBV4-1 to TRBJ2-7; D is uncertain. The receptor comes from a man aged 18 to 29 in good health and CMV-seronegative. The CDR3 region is CASSQETFPLYEQYF. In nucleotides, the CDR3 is TGCGCCAGCAGCCAAGAAACTTTTCCCCTATACGAGCAGTACTTC.